Below, 21 T cell receptor beta chains from the same sample are listed, as sequenced in a study of T cell repertoires in cytomegalovirus infection. MiXCR, run by TCRdb on the reads, gives a single entry per CDR3 protein. Among more than 350,000 distinct CDR3 sequences listed, under 40% were seen once. The sequencing sample was made of PBMCs. These receptor sequences come from a human donor in good health (CMV status not recorded). Some clones in this sample may be carry-over from other donors' samples.

This clonotype was counted at least ten times. CDR3 DNA: TGTGCCAGCAGCATGACGACAGGGAGAGTCGGGGTGGGTACGCAGTATTTT. As protein: CASSMTTGRVGVGTQYF. The rearrangement links TRBV7-2 to TRBJ2-3; the match to TRBD1 covers 7 bases. Trimming removed 5 bases from V and 8 bases from J; junction bases left unmatched: 19. Looked up from germline, CDR1 is SGHTA and CDR2 is FQGNSA. The CDR3 has 17 residues.

Many counts were recorded for this clonotype. The chain joins TRBV7-2 to TRBJ2-3; perhaps TRBD1 as D (5 bases). CDR1 SGHTA and CDR2 FQGNSA come from the germline V gene. The CDR3 loop spans 15 amino acids. The V gene lost 5 bases and the J gene lost 0 bases, with 12 bases spanning the gap. The CDR3 bases are TGTGCCAGCAGCACAGGACCGTCTAGCACAGATACGCAGTATTTT. It codes for CASSTGPSSTDTQYF.

V is TRBV20-1 and J is TRBJ1-1, with D tentatively TRBD1 (5 bases). The germline gives CDR1 DFQATT, CDR2 SNEGSKA (reference sequence). V was clipped by 6 bases and J by 4 bases, with 24 bases between them. The CDR3 is made up of 16 amino acids. The CDR3 loop reads CSAPGGRNPEPTEAFF. CDR3 DNA: TGCAGTGCCCCGGGGGGGAGAAACCCGGAACCCACTGAAGCTTTCTTT.

For this clonotype: The conserved closing phenylalanine or tryptophan is absent in this CDR3, likely reflecting a read error. The rearrangement links TRBV7-2 to TRBJ1-4; 7 nucleotides agree with TRBD1. The germline gives CDR1 SGHTA, CDR2 FQGNSA. The CDR3 is made up of 13 amino acids. V was pared by 4 bases and J by 10 bases, with 6 bases of the junction left unmatched. The CDR3, as DNA: TGTGCCAGCAGCTCCAGAGGGGGCGCAAAACTGTTTTTG. Its protein product is CASSSRGGAKLFL.

This clonotype was counted ten times or more. V is TRBV7-6 and J is TRBJ1-3; D gene uncertain. Germline assignment: CDR1 SGHVS and CDR2 FNYEAQ. V lost 2 bases, J lost 0 bases, and 8 bases lay in between. CDR3 length: 15 residues. The CDR3 DNA reads TGTGCCAGCAGCTTAAAAGGGCGCTCTGGAAACACCATATATTTT. Amino acids: CASSLKGRSGNTIYF.

CDR3 residues: CASSLPGLAGQAGEQYF. In DNA, the CDR3 is TGTGCCAGCAGTCTACCGGGACTAGCGGGACAGGCAGGCGAGCAGTACTTC. This chain joins TRBV12-3 or TRBV12-4 and TRBJ2-7, with 13 bases that match TRBD2. J lost 6 bases, V lost 5 bases, and 13 bases had no gene match. This CDR3 comprises 17 residues.

The chain carries TRBV7-9 and TRBJ1-1; a possible D gene is TRBD1 (5 bases). The CDR3 is 15 amino acids. Germline V gene lookup returns CDR1 SEHNR and CDR2 FQNEAQ (reference sequence). Between the trimmed V and J ends, which lost 5 bases and 3 bases, there was a span of 16 bases. The CDR3 sequence is CASSPSRLGDTEAFF. The CDR3, as DNA: TGTGCCAGCAGCCCGAGTAGACTGGGGGACACTGAAGCTTTCTTT.

The chain recombines TRBV15 with TRBJ2-1, with D unclear. TRBJ2-7 explains the end of the DNA better; the J call may be wrong. In germline, CDR1 is LNHNV, CDR2 YYDKDF (reference sequence). CDR3 length: 12 amino acids. The CDR3 coding sequence is TGTGCCACCAGCAGATATCGGAATGGGCAGTACTTC. It translates to CATSRYRNGQYF.

A remark on this clonotype: An end of the junction does not agree with germline; a read error may underlie this. The chain recombines TRBV29-1 with TRBJ2-1; unclear D gene. CDR1 SQVTM and CDR2 ANQGSEA come from the germline V gene. This CDR3 has 8 amino acids. In nucleotides, the CDR3 is TGCAGCGCCGAAGGGCGAATCTTC. Translated, it gives CSAEGRIF.

The sample holds many counts of this clonotype. The V gene is TRBV19, the J gene TRBJ2-7, with 9 nucleotides matching TRBD1. The CDR3 length is 11 residues. Losses at the gene ends were 8 bases for V and 6 bases for J; bases not matched to a gene: 2. Germline-derived CDR1 and CDR2 are LNHDA and SQIVND (reference sequence). CDR3 nucleotide sequence: TGTGCCAGTGGGACAGGGATCGAGCAGTACTTC. It translates to CASGTGIEQYF. Combining the CDR3 with reference TRBV19 and TRBJ2-7 gives the whole variable domain DGGITQSPKYLFRKEGQNVTLSCEQNLNHDAMYWYRQDPGQGLRLIYYSQIVNDFQKGDIAEGYSVSREKKESFPLTVTSAQKNPTAFYLCASGTGIEQYFGPGTRLTVT.

The V gene is TRBV2, the J gene TRBJ2-3, with D perhaps TRBD2 (5 bases). The ends were cut back, 3 bases at V and 2 bases at J, with 12 bases in the middle. CDR3 length: 15 residues. CDR1 SNHLY and CDR2 FYNNEI come from the germline V gene. The chain's CDR3 is CASSDVTTSTDTQYF. The DNA of the CDR3 is TGTGCCAGCAGTGACGTGACTACCTCCACAGATACGCAGTATTTT. The whole variable domain, remainder taken from reference TRBV2 and TRBJ2-3, is EPEVTQTPSHQVTQMGQEVILRCVPISNHLYFYWYRQILGQKVEFLVSFYNNEISEKSEIFDDQFSVERPDGSNFTLKIRSTKLEDSAMYFCASSDVTTSTDTQYFGPGTRLTVL.

The V call is TRBV6-1, the J call TRBJ1-2; D perhaps matches TRBD1 (5 bases). CDR1 is MNHNS, CDR2 SASEGT, per germline. The length of the CDR3 is 13 residues. Trimming stripped 5 bases from V and 5 bases from J, with 12 bases between. DNA of the CDR3: TGTGCCAGCAGTTACGCGGCAGGGTATGGCTACACCTTC. Translation: CASSYAAGYGYTF.

At least ten counts were recorded for this clonotype. The rearrangement joins TRBV7-9 to TRBJ2-7; D call uncertain. Germline V gene sequence: CDR1 SEHNR, CDR2 FQNEAQ (reference sequence). V dropped 1 base and J dropped 2 bases, with 3 bases sitting between them. The CDR3 has 12 residues. The CDR3 sequence is CASSLETYEQYF. The DNA of the CDR3 is TGTGCCAGCAGCTTAGAGACCTACGAGCAGTACTTC.

This clonotype was seen more than once but under ten times. For the CDR3, the DNA is TGCAGTGCTCGATGGCAGGGAGTCAATCAGCCCCAGCATTTT. Translation: CSARWQGVNQPQHF. The chain combines TRBV20-1 with TRBJ1-5; D may be TRBD1 (5 bases). CDR1 and CDR2 from the germline V gene are DFQATT and SNEGSKA (reference sequence). This CDR3 has 14 residues. Trimming stripped 5 bases from V and 3 bases from J, with 14 bases between.

This clonotype came up many times. The chain combines TRBV7-6 with TRBJ1-1; D gene uncertain. Trimming shortened V by 2 bases and J by 4 bases, and 8 bases separated the two germline ends. CDR1 and CDR2 from the germline V gene are SGHVS and FNYEAQ. The CDR3 sequence is 13 residues long. DNA for the CDR3: TGTGCCAGCAGCTTAACACATCCCACTGAAGCTTTCTTT. This codes for CASSLTHPTEAFF.

As regards this clonotype: At one end the junction does not follow the germline gene, possibly because of a read error. The chain couples TRBV11-3 to TRBJ2-1, with 7 bases lining up with TRBD2. Germline CDR1 and CDR2: SGHNT and YENEEA. This CDR3 is built from 18 residues. CDR3 sequence (DNA): TGTGCCAGCAGCTTAGATCAAAGCGGGATGGGTTCCTACAATGAGCAGCTCTTC. Protein sequence: CASSLDQSGMGSYNEQLF. Full variable domain (rest looked up from reference TRBV11-3 and TRBJ2-1): EAGVVQSPRYKIIEKKQPVAFWCNPISGHNTLYWYLQNLGQGPELLIRYENEEAVDDSQLPKDRFSAERLKGVDSTLKIQPAELGDSAVYLCASSLDQSGMGSYNEQLFGPGTRLTVL.

This clonotype was seen ten or more times. V is TRBV6-1 and J is TRBJ2-3; possible D gene TRBD1, 5 bases. Trimming removed 6 bases from V and 7 bases from J, with 14 bases in between. Germline lookup yields CDR1 MNHNS and CDR2 SASEGT. The length of the CDR3 is 13 residues. The CDR3 loop reads CASRATGSNTQYF. The DNA of the CDR3 is TGTGCCAGCAGGGCCACAGGAAGTAATACGCAGTATTTT.

With respect to this clonotype: Given the absence of the conserved phenylalanine or tryptophan at the CDR3 end, a read error is likely. The chain employs TRBV19 and TRBJ1-5; unclear D gene. The CDR3 covers 14 residues. The germline gives CDR1 LNHDA, CDR2 SQIVND (reference sequence). The CDR3 DNA follows: TGTGCCACTAGTATAGTGTCCAGCAATCAGCCCCAGCATACT. It encodes CATSIVSSNQPQHT.

This clonotype has at least ten counts. The chain has TRBV7-8 and TRBJ2-7; 8 bases match TRBD1. The V gene end was trimmed by 5 bases and the J gene end by 3 bases; junction bases not matched to a gene: 12. This CDR3 comprises 16 residues. Per the germline V gene, CDR1 is SGHVS and CDR2 is FQNEAQ. The CDR3, as DNA: TGTGCCAGCAGCGCCCAGGGGGCAGGGAGTAACTACGAGCAGTACTTC. Protein product: CASSAQGAGSNYEQYF.

The chain carries TRBV7-9 and TRBJ1-5, with D perhaps TRBD1 (5 bases). Between the trimmed V and J ends, which lost 6 bases and 0 bases, there was a span of 12 bases. Germline CDR1 reads SEHNR; CDR2 reads FQNEAQ (reference sequence). This CDR3 contains 15 residues. Written as DNA, the CDR3 is TGTGCCAGCAGTTCGGACAAATATAGCAATCAGCCCCAGCATTTT. Amino acid sequence: CASSSDKYSNQPQHF.

The genes are TRBV6-2 or TRBV6-3 and TRBJ1-5; TRBD1 matches at 7 bases. V gave up 7 bases and J gave up 9 bases; unmatched junction bases: 18. Germline V gene sequence: CDR1 MNHEY, CDR2 SVGEGT. CDR3 length: 16 residues. The DNA of the CDR3 is TGTGCCAGCACCCCCAGGGGAGGGGGCGCGGGGTCGCCCCAGCATTTT. Encoded protein: CASTPRGGGAGSPQHF.